This is a list of T cell receptor beta chains from one sample in a study of blood T cell repertoires in COVID-19. The repertoire was sequenced with immunoSEQ multiplex PCR; TCRdb's copy has only in-frame clones and lacks some. The table lists more than 90,000 clones, approximately 83% of them singletons. Sample: peripheral blood. These TCRs come from a woman aged 70-85 years with acute or convalescent COVID-19. Each CDR3 is given with its conserved first and last residue. A D gene is named only where the DNA matches it firmly. Clone size is stated in some rows and not others, as once, few, many or a class when expanded.

cdr3_nt: TGTGCCAGCAGCCCCGGGGGAGCGGGAGGGGGTGAGCAGTTCTTC
cdr3_aa: CASSPGGAGGGEQFF
j_call: TRBJ2-1
d_call: TRBD2
v_call: TRBV5-4
clone_size: NA
cdr3_length: 15

cdr3_nt: TGTGCCAGCAGTTCCCCGGGGAGGTCTCGAATGGCGGCTTTCTTT
cdr3_aa: CASSSPGRSRMAAFF
j_call: TRBJ1-1
d_call: NA
v_call: TRBV6-5
clone_size: NA
cdr3_length: 15

cdr3_nt: TGCGCCAGCAGTGATGGGGCACATCCAGCTTTCTTT
cdr3_aa: CASSDGAHPAFF
j_call: TRBJ1-1
d_call: NA
v_call: TRBV10-1
clone_size: NA
cdr3_length: 12

cdr3_nt: TGTGCCAGCAGTTTCCCAGGGGGCTACACCTTC
cdr3_aa: CASSFPGGYTF
j_call: TRBJ1-2
d_call: NA
v_call: TRBV12-3/TRBV12-4
clone_size: NA
cdr3_length: 11

cdr3_nt: TGTGCCAGTAGTTTCAGGGTATTGGATACGCAGTATTTT
cdr3_aa: CASSFRVLDTQYF
j_call: TRBJ2-3
d_call: NA
v_call: TRBV19
clone_size: NA
cdr3_length: 13

cdr3_nt: TGCGCCAGCAGCAGAGGACAGGGCGGCACTGAAGCTTTCTTT
cdr3_aa: CASSRGQGGTEAFF
j_call: TRBJ1-1
d_call: TRBD1
v_call: TRBV5-1
clone_size: NA
cdr3_length: 14

cdr3_nt: TGTGCCAGTAGTCGACAGCTCTCTGGAAACACCATATATTTT
cdr3_aa: CASSRQLSGNTIYF
j_call: TRBJ1-3
d_call: NA
v_call: TRBV19
clone_size: NA
cdr3_length: 14

cdr3_nt: TGTGCCAGCAGCCAAGCAGCCAGGGTGGAGACCCAGTACTTC
cdr3_aa: CASSQAARVETQYF
j_call: TRBJ2-5
d_call: NA
v_call: TRBV14
clone_size: NA
cdr3_length: 14

cdr3_nt: TGTGCCAGCAGCTGGGGGACAGATAATTCACCCCTCCACTTT
cdr3_aa: CASSWGTDNSPLHF
j_call: TRBJ1-6
d_call: TRBD1
v_call: TRBV7-3
clone_size: NA
cdr3_length: 14

cdr3_nt: TGTGCCAGCAGTCGTGGACAGGGACCCTACGAGCAGTACTTC
cdr3_aa: CASSRGQGPYEQYF
j_call: TRBJ2-7
d_call: TRBD1
v_call: TRBV6-5
clone_size: NA
cdr3_length: 14

cdr3_nt: TGCGCCAGCAGCTTGGGACTAGCGGGCTTCACAGATACGCAGTATTTT
cdr3_aa: CASSLGLAGFTDTQYF
j_call: TRBJ2-3
d_call: TRBD2
v_call: TRBV5-1
clone_size: once
cdr3_length: 16

cdr3_nt: TGTGCCAGCAGCGTAGTCAGCGGGAGGTCCTACAATGAGCAGTTCTTC
cdr3_aa: CASSVVSGRSYNEQFF
j_call: TRBJ2-1
d_call: TRBD2
v_call: TRBV9
clone_size: NA
cdr3_length: 16

cdr3_nt: TGTGCCAGCAGCGTAGTTGCTAGCGGGGGGGAGACCCAGTACTTC
cdr3_aa: CASSVVASGGETQYF
j_call: TRBJ2-5
d_call: TRBD2
v_call: TRBV9
clone_size: NA
cdr3_length: 15

cdr3_nt: TGTGCCAGCTCACCACGGGGACTAGCGGGGGCCACAGATACGCAGTATTTT
cdr3_aa: CASSPRGLAGATDTQYF
j_call: TRBJ2-3
d_call: TRBD2
v_call: TRBV18
clone_size: NA
cdr3_length: 17

cdr3_nt: TGTGCCAGCAGCTTTCCCTCGGGCGGGAGAACTGAGCAGTTCTTC
cdr3_aa: CASSFPSGGRTEQFF
j_call: TRBJ2-1
d_call: TRBD2
v_call: TRBV7-8
clone_size: NA
cdr3_length: 15

cdr3_nt: TGTGCCAGCAGTTTGGTACCGGTGACCGCCTCCTTTGGGCACGAGCAGTACTTC
cdr3_aa: CASSLVPVTASFGHEQYF
j_call: TRBJ2-7
d_call: NA
v_call: TRBV28
clone_size: NA
cdr3_length: 18

cdr3_nt: TGTGCCAGCAGCATGGTGGGGACAGGGTCCTACGAGCAGTACTTC
cdr3_aa: CASSMVGTGSYEQYF
j_call: TRBJ2-7
d_call: TRBD1
v_call: TRBV5-4
clone_size: NA
cdr3_length: 15

cdr3_nt: TGCGCCAGCAGCTTGGTCGGGGGTAAGGGAGAGCAGTTCTTC
cdr3_aa: CASSLVGGKGEQFF
j_call: TRBJ2-1
d_call: NA
v_call: TRBV5-1
clone_size: NA
cdr3_length: 14

cdr3_nt: TGTGCCAGCAGGTGGGGACAACAAAACTATGGCTACACCTTC
cdr3_aa: CASRWGQQNYGYTF
j_call: TRBJ1-2
d_call: NA
v_call: TRBV6-5
clone_size: NA
cdr3_length: 14

cdr3_nt: TGCAGCGTTTGGCAGGGGCATCCCACAGATACGCAGTATTTT
cdr3_aa: CSVWQGHPTDTQYF
j_call: TRBJ2-3
d_call: NA
v_call: TRBV29-1
clone_size: NA
cdr3_length: 14

cdr3_nt: TGTGCCATCAGTGAGTCTCTTGGCGGGGCGAACACCGGGGAGCTGTTTTTT
cdr3_aa: CAISESLGGANTGELFF
j_call: TRBJ2-2
d_call: NA
v_call: TRBV10-3
clone_size: NA
cdr3_length: 17

cdr3_nt: TGTGCCAGCAGTTACTCCTTTAGGGGATTTCAAGAGACCCAGTACTTC
cdr3_aa: CASSYSFRGFQETQYF
j_call: TRBJ2-5
d_call: NA
v_call: TRBV6-6
clone_size: NA
cdr3_length: 16

cdr3_nt: TGTGCCAGCAGTTCTCGGACAGGGAGGAAGGATGGCTACACCTTC
cdr3_aa: CASSSRTGRKDGYTF
j_call: TRBJ1-2
d_call: TRBD1
v_call: TRBV2
clone_size: NA
cdr3_length: 15

cdr3_nt: TGCGCCAGCAGCTTGGAAGGGGGCGAGGTCGATGAGCAGTTCTTC
cdr3_aa: CASSLEGGEVDEQFF
j_call: TRBJ2-1
d_call: TRBD1
v_call: TRBV5-1
clone_size: NA
cdr3_length: 15

cdr3_nt: TGTGCCAGCAGTTACTCTAGCCCAGGGGCGAATGAGCAGTTCTTC
cdr3_aa: CASSYSSPGANEQFF
j_call: TRBJ2-1
d_call: NA
v_call: TRBV6-5
clone_size: once
cdr3_length: 15

cdr3_nt: TGTGCCAGCAGCCAGGACTACAAAAGCCCGCGGGACACAGATACGCAGTATTTT
cdr3_aa: CASSQDYKSPRDTDTQYF
j_call: TRBJ2-3
d_call: NA
v_call: TRBV9
clone_size: NA
cdr3_length: 18

cdr3_nt: TGTGCCAGCAGTTCGGACAGCGAAGCTTTCTTT
cdr3_aa: CASSSDSEAFF
j_call: TRBJ1-1
d_call: NA
v_call: TRBV5-5
clone_size: NA
cdr3_length: 11

cdr3_nt: TGTGCCAGCAGCTTCGGCGACAGGGCGACGAATGAAAAACTGTTTTTT
cdr3_aa: CASSFGDRATNEKLFF
j_call: TRBJ1-4
d_call: TRBD1
v_call: TRBV7-9
clone_size: NA
cdr3_length: 16